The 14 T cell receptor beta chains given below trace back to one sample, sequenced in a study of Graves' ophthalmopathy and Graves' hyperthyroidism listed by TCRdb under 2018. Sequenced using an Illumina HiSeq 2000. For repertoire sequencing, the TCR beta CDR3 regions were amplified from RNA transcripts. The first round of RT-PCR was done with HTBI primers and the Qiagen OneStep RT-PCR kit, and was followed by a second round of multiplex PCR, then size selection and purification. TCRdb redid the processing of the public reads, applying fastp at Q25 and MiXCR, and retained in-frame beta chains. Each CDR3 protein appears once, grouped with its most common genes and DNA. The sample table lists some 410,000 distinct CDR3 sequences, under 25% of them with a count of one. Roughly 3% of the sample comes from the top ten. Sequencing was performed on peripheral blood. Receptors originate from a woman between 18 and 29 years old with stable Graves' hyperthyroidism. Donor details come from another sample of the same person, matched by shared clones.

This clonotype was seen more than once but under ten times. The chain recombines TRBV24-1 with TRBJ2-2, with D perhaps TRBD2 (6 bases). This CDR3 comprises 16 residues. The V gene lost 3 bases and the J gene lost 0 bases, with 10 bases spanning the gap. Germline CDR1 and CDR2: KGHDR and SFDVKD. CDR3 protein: CATSDASASNTGELFF. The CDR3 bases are TGTGCCACCAGTGATGCTAGCGCATCGAACACCGGGGAGCTGTTTTTT.

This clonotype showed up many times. This CDR3 reads CSARLPGNPYEQYF. CDR3 in DNA: TGCAGTGCTAGATTGCCGGGAAACCCCTACGAGCAGTACTTC. The rearrangement links TRBV20-1 to TRBJ2-7; maybe TRBD2 (5 bases). CDR1 DFQATT and CDR2 SNEGSKA come from the germline V gene (reference sequence). This CDR3 has 14 amino acids. V dropped 2 bases and J dropped 2 bases, with 13 bases sitting between them.

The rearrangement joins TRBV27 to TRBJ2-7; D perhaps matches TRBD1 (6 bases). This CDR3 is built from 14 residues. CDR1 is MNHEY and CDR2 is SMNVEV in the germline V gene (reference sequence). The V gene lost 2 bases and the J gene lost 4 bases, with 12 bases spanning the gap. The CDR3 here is CASSLMDRIYEQYF. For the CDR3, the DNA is TGTGCCAGCAGTTTAATGGACAGAATATACGAGCAGTACTTC.

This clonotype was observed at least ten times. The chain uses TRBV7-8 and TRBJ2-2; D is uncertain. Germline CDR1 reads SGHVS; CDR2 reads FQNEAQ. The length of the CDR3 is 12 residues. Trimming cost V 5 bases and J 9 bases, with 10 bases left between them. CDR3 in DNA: TGTGCCAGCAGCCAAGATCTTCGGGAGCTGTTTTTT. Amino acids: CASSQDLRELFF.

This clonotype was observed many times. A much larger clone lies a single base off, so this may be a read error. CDR3 sequence (DNA): TGTGCCAGCAGAACTAGCGGGGCTCAAGAGACCAAGTACTTC. Translation: CASRTSGAQETKYF. The chain carries TRBV6-2 or TRBV6-3 and TRBJ2-5; 10 nucleotides agree with TRBD2. The CDR3 has 14 residues. Germline V CDR1 and CDR2: MNHEY, SVGEGT.

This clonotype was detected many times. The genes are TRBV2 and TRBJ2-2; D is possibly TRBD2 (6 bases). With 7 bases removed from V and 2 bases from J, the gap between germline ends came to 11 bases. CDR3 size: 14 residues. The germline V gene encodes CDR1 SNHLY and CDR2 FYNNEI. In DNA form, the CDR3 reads TGTGCCAGCAAGACTAGGATCAACACCGGGGAGCTGTTTTTT. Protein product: CASKTRINTGELFF.

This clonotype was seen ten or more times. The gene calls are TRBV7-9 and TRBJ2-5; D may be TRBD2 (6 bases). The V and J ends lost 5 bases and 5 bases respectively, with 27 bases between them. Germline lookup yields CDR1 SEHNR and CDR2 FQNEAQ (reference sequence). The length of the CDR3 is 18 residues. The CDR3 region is CASSTRLGAGEHSETQYF. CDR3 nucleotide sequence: TGTGCCAGCAGCACTCGACTAGGGGCTGGGGAGCATTCGGAGACCCAGTACTTC.

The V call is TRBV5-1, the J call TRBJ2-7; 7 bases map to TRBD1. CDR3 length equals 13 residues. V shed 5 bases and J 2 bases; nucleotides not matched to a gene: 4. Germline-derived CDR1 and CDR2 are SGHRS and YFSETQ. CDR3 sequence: CASRGGQPYEQYF. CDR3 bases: TGCGCCAGCAGAGGGGGACAGCCCTACGAGCAGTACTTC.

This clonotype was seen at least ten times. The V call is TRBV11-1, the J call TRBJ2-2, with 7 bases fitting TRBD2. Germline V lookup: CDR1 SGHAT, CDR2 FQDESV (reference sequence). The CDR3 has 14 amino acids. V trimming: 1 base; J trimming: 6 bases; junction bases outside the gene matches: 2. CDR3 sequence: CASSLGDYSGELFF. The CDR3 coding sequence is TGTGCCAGCAGCTTAGGGGACTACTCCGGGGAGCTGTTTTTT.

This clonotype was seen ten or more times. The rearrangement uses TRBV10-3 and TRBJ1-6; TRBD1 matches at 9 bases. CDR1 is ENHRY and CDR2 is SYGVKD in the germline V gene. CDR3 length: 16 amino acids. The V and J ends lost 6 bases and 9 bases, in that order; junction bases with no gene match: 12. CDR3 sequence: CAISPKGGTGSSPLHF. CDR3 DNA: TGTGCCATCAGCCCCAAGGGCGGGACAGGGTCTTCACCCCTCCACTTT.

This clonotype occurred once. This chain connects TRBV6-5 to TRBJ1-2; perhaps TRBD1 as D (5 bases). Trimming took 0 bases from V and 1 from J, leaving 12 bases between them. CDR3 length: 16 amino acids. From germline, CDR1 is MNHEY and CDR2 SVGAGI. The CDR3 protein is CASSYSDSYHNYGYTF. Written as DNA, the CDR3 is TGTGCCAGCAGTTACTCCGACAGCTACCATAACTATGGCTACACCTTC.

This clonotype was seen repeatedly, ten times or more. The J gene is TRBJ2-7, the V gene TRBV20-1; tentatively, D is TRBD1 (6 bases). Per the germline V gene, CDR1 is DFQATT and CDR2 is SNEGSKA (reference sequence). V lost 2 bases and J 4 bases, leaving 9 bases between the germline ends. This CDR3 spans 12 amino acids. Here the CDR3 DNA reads TGCAGTGCTAGAACAGGGCAATACGAGCAGTACTTC. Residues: CSARTGQYEQYF.

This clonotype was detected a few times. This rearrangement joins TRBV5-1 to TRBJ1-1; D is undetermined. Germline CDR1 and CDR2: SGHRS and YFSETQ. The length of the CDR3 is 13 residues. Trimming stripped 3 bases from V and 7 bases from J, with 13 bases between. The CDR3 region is CASSSFQEGEAFF. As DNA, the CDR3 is TGCGCCAGCAGCTCTTTCCAGGAGGGTGAAGCTTTCTTT.

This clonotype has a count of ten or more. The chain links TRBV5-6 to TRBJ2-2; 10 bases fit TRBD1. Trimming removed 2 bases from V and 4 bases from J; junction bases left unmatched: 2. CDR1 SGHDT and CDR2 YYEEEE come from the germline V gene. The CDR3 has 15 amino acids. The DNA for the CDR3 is TGTGCCAGCAGCTTCCGGGACAGGGGCACCGGGGAGCTGTTTTTT. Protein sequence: CASSFRDRGTGELFF.